This TCR beta chain was documented in a study of blood T cell repertoires in COVID-19. Sequenced by immunoSEQ multiplex PCR; TCRdb stores in-frame clones only, minus some. The table shows over 350,000 clones, with about nine tenths occurring only once. This CDR3 is 14 amino acids long. Germline values: CDR1 SNHLY, CDR2 FYNNEI. With 4 bases clipped from V and 7 bases from J, the junction kept 10 bases outside the gene matches. The TCR was taken from a woman aged 30 to 39 with active or convalescent COVID-19. Sequencing input: peripheral blood. The gene calls are TRBV2 and TRBJ2-7; 7 nucleotides line up with TRBD2. The CDR3 sequence: CASSVWAGAREQYF. CDR3 DNA: TGTGCCAGCAGTGTATGGGCGGGAGCACGGGAGCAGTACTTC.